This TCR beta chain was sequenced in a study of cytomegalovirus exposure and HLA in healthy donors. Study conclusions and caveats: Across donors, presence/absence analyses took sequencing depth to be roughly uniform. Analyzed later, most CMV-associated TCR beta chains appeared HLA-restricted.

V lost 0 bases to trimming and J lost 5 bases; unmatched junction nucleotides: 17. From germline, CDR1 is MGHRA and CDR2 YSYEKL. CDR3 length equals 21 residues. Comments on this clone: What it binds is not known.

PCR used 60 Vbeta primers and 13 Jbeta primers. Assay used: immunoSEQ multiplex PCR; TCRdb lists only in-frame clones, some missing. This sample yields some 180,000 clones, of which more than 70% are seen a single time; around 1.4% belongs to the top ten. The sample comprised PBMCs. The chain joins TRBV4-1 to TRBJ2-5, with 14 nucleotides matching TRBD2. The clonotype was recovered from a girl aged 10 to 17 in good health and CMV-seropositive. CDR3 sequence reads: CASSQDLGRGLAGELSETQYF. The CDR3, as DNA: TGCGCCAGCAGCCAAGATCTTGGTAGGGGACTAGCGGGAGAGTTGTCGGAGACCCAGTACTTC.